This TCR beta chain came from a study of Ad26.COV2.S vaccination and SARS-CoV-2 variants. Study-wide context: Intramuscular Ad26.COV2.S doses were given once or twice, 56 days apart.

General observations from the study: Participants in the vaccine arm had higher spike-specific TCR breadth; placebo recipients had lower.

The treatment was: some 20 received Ad26.COV2.S at low or high dose, single or two shots; about 5 received placebo; per-sample allocation not given. After the first vaccine or placebo injection, samples were drawn on day 63. The administered vaccine (an Ad26 vector) expressed Wuhan-strain SARS-CoV-2 spike. Trimming removed 3 bases from V and 2 bases from J; junction bases left unmatched: 6. This CDR3 region has 15 residues. CDR1 and CDR2 from the germline V gene are SGHTA and FQGNSA. To note about this clone: Its antigen is as yet unknown.

TCRdb's table, derived via immunoSEQ multiplex PCR, lists solely in-frame clones and lacks some. The sample records 440,000 or so clones, 90% being singletons. The sample consisted of peripheral blood, taken in a trial of Ad26.COV2.S vaccine versus placebo. The rearrangement uses TRBV7-2 and TRBJ1-2, with 7 bases identical to TRBD1. The TCR comes from a person between 18 and 60 years old who received the Ad26.COV2.S COVID-19 vaccine or a placebo. The CDR3 spells CASSFGGQRNYGYTF. The CDR3, as DNA: TGTGCCAGCAGCTTCGGGGGACAGCGAAACTATGGCTACACCTTC. Drawing the rest from reference TRBV7-2 and TRBJ1-2, the complete variable domain is GAGVSQSPSNKVTEKGKDVELRCDPISGHTALYWYRQSLGQGLEFLIYFQGNSAPDKSGLPSDRFSAERTGGSVSTLTIQRTQQEDSAVYLCASSFGGQRNYGYTFGSGTRLTVV.